This entry is about one T cell receptor (beta chain). The antigen remains unidentified. The PCR made use of 60 Vbeta and 13 Jbeta primers. Here immunoSEQ multiplex PCR was the method, and the copy in TCRdb shows in-frame clones only, minus some. The sample holds 240,000 or so clones, around 80% seen once. This specimen comes from a study of cytomegalovirus exposure and HLA in healthy donors. Study-wide results and limits: Cytomegalovirus status was reportedly diagnosed by the classifier with high sensitivity and specificity. Researchers counted around 170 TCR beta chains as cytomegalovirus-associated. TCR beta sequences reportedly predicted most subjects' HLA-A and HLA-B alleles accurately.

The clonotype originates from a woman aged 55-70 years in good health and CMV-seropositive. The sequenced sample was PBMCs.

CDR3 region: CASSYSSGTQETQYF. CDR3 bases: TGTGCCAGCAGTTACTCTAGCGGCACCCAAGAGACCCAGTACTTC. J is TRBJ2-5 and V is TRBV6-5; tentative D call: TRBD2 (6 bases). Trimming left V 0 bases short and J 1 base short, with 9 bases between. The CDR3 is 15 residues long. Germline V gene data show CDR1 as MNHEY and CDR2 as SVGAGI.